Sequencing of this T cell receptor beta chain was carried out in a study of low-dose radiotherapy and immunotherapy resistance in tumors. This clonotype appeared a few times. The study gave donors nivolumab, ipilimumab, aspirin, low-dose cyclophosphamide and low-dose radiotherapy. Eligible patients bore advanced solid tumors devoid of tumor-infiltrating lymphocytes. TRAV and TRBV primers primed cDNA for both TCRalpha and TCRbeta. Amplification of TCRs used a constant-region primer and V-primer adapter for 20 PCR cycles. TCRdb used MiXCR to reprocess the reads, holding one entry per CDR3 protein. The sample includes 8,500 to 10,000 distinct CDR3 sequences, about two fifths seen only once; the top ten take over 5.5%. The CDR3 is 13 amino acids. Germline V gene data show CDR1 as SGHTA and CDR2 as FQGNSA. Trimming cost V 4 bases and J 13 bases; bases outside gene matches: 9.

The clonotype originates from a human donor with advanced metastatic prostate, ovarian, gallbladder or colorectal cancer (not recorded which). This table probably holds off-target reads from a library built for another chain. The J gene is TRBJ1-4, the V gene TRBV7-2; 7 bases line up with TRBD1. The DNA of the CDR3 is TGTGCCAGCAGCTACAACGCTCAGGGGGGACTGTTTTTT. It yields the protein CASSYNAQGGLFF.